The rows below give T cell receptor beta chains drawn from one sample of a study of blood T cells in healthy people across ages. TCRdb itself ran the 5' RACE reads through MiXCR, one entry per CDR3 protein. There are fewer than 2 million distinct CDR3 sequences in the sample; about two fifths occur only once, and under 25% lies in the top ten. The sample consisted of blood. The receptor source for this set is a human donor in good health. Both conserved end residues are part of each CDR3. Fields, in order: clone size, D gene, V gene, J gene, CDR3 DNA, CDR3 protein. D genes are given only for firm matches. The listing skips clone size in some rows; elsewhere it reads once, few, many or a size class.

NA	TRBD1	TRBV29-1	TRBJ1-1	TGCAGCGTTGAAGCAGGGGGCGTGCGGGCTTTCTTT	CSVEAGGVRAFF
NA	TRBD2	TRBV28	TRBJ2-5	TGTGCCAGCACCCCCAATAAGCGGGGGGGCGAAGAGACCCAGTACTTC	CASTPNKRGGEETQYF
few	NA	TRBV10-3	TRBJ2-7	TGTGCCATCAGTCCGGACAGTACCTTCTCCTACGAGCAGTACTTC	CAISPDSTFSYEQYF
few	TRBD1	TRBV6-5	TRBJ1-5	TGTGCCAGCAGCTCAGACAGGGTAGGATGGCCCCAGCATTTT	CASSSDRVGWPQHF
few	NA	TRBV12-3/TRBV12-4	TRBJ2-3	TGTGCCAGCAGGTTAGAGCTAAGCACAGATACGCAGTATTTT	CASRLELSTDTQYF
NA	NA	TRBV20-1	TRBJ2-5	TGCAGTGCTGGAGATCGGCAAGGGTATTCGGAGCAGTACTTC	CSAGDRQGYSEQYF
NA	NA	TRBV7-7	TRBJ2-1	TGTGCCAGCAGCCGGGAGAGGGGGCGAGATGAGCAGTTCTTC	CASSRERGRDEQFF
many	NA	TRBV29-1	TRBJ2-3	TGCAGCGTCACAACTTCAGGGTCAGATACGCAGTATTTT	CSVTTSGSDTQYF
once	TRBD1	TRBV3-1	TRBJ1-4	TGTGCCAGCAGCCTCTACGGACAGGGGGCGGAAAAACCGTTTTTT	CASSLYGQGAEKPFF
NA	TRBD1	TRBV6-6	TRBJ1-5	TGTGCCAGCACTAAGGGACAGTCGGGGAATCAGCCCCAGCATTTT	CASTKGQSGNQPQHF
NA	NA	TRBV30	TRBJ1-2	TGTGCCTGGAGTGGAATTCAAACAGGGTGGCATAACTATGGCTACACCTTC	CAWSGIQTGWHNYGYTF
few	NA	TRBV15	TRBJ2-5	TGTGCCACCAGCAGAGCCCCGCTGGGGGAGACCCAGTACTTC	CATSRAPLGETQYF
few	TRBD1	TRBV12-3/TRBV12-4	TRBJ2-7	TGTGCCAGCAGTTTTGGGACAGGGTCAATCTACGAGCAGTACTTC	CASSFGTGSIYEQYF
NA	NA	TRBV13	TRBJ2-7	TGTGCCAGCAACTTAGGGGATCGGCACGAGCAGTACTTC	CASNLGDRHEQYF
NA	NA	TRBV5-8	TRBJ2-3	TGTGCCACTGCTGGGAGTTGGGACACAGATACGCAGTATTTT	CATAGSWDTDTQYF
NA	TRBD2	TRBV4-3	TRBJ2-1	TGCGCCAGCAGCCAAGATAGCGGGACCTTTATCCGCAATGAGCAGTTCTTC	CASSQDSGTFIRNEQFF
NA	NA	TRBV12-3/TRBV12-4	TRBJ2-5	TGTGCCAGCAGTTTGGGTTCTCTTCGTCAAGAGACCCAGTACTTC	CASSLGSLRQETQYF
NA	TRBD2	TRBV20-1	TRBJ2-1	TGCAGTGCTAGAGATAGCGGGGGGGCCGGCTCCTACAATGAGCAGTTCTTC	CSARDSGGAGSYNEQFF
NA	TRBD1	TRBV6-1	TRBJ1-5	TGTGCCAGCACCCCGACAGGGGGGAGTCAGCCCCAGCATTTT	CASTPTGGSQPQHF
few	NA	TRBV27	TRBJ2-7	TGTGCCAGCAGTCCAAATACCTTAGGGGTCCGAAGGGCATCCGAGCAGTACTTC	CASSPNTLGVRRASEQYF
few	NA	TRBV5-1	TRBJ2-3	TGCGCCAGCGGCAGGACAGGGACTACTTCGTCCACAGATACGCAGTATTTT	CASGRTGTTSSTDTQYF
few	NA	TRBV20-1	TRBJ2-4	TGCAGTGCTAGAGAATACCGAACAGGGAGGGGCATTCAGTACTTC	CSAREYRTGRGIQYF
NA	NA	TRBV12-3/TRBV12-4	TRBJ2-7	TGTGCCAGCAGCCCCCGATCCACCAGTGTGCAGTACTTC	CASSPRSTSVQYF
NA	NA	TRBV29-1	TRBJ2-3	TGCAGCGGATCTGGGAAGCTCACAGATACGCAGTATTTT	CSGSGKLTDTQYF
NA	TRBD1	TRBV6-6	TRBJ1-1	TGTGCCAGCAGTCTCCTGGGGACAGGTAGGATCGCTGAAGCTTTCTTT	CASSLLGTGRIAEAFF
NA	NA	TRBV15	TRBJ1-2	TGTGCCACCAGCAGAGATGACGGCAGGGCTGAACCGTACTATGGCTACACCTTC	CATSRDDGRAEPYYGYTF
many	TRBD1	TRBV4-3	TRBJ1-6	TGCGCCAGCAGCCAAGATGCGGGACAGGGGTCCTCACCCCTCCACTTT	CASSQDAGQGSSPLHF
once	TRBD1	TRBV7-2	TRBJ1-2	TGTGCCAGCAGCCAGCGACAGGGGGCCGCCTTCAGAGGAGGCTACACCTTC	CASSQRQGAAFRGGYTF
NA	NA	TRBV20-1	TRBJ2-1	TGCAGTGCTAGAGATTCGGGCTACTGGGCCAAAAACATTCAGTTCTTC	CSARDSGYWAKNIQFF
NA	TRBD2	TRBV12-3/TRBV12-4	TRBJ2-1	TGTACCAGCAGTTTCTGGGGGGGTGAGCAGTTCTTC	CTSSFWGGEQFF
NA	NA	TRBV6-6	TRBJ1-4	TGTGCCAGCAGTTACGGGGAGTATAATGAAAAACTGTTTTTT	CASSYGEYNEKLFF
few	NA	TRBV12-3/TRBV12-4	TRBJ1-5	TGTGCCAGCAGACATCGTAGCAATCAGCCCCAGCATTTT	CASRHRSNQPQHF
NA	TRBD1	TRBV5-6	TRBJ2-7	TGTGCCAGCAGCCTTTGGGACAGTCCCTACGAGCAGTACTTC	CASSLWDSPYEQYF
few	NA	TRBV20-1	TRBJ1-5	TGCAGCGCCACGTCGGGGGGCAATCAGCCCCAGCATTTT	CSATSGGNQPQHF
few	NA	TRBV7-2	TRBJ2-6	TGTGCCAGCAGCTTAGTCGGGTCGATCTCTGGGGCCAACGTCCTGACTTTC	CASSLVGSISGANVLTF
NA	TRBD1	TRBV6-5	TRBJ2-5	TGTGCCAGCAGTCCGGACAGGGACTTCTCTAGTGAGCAGTACTTC	CASSPDRDFSSEQYF
few	NA	TRBV10-3	TRBJ1-4	TGTGCCATCAGTGAGCCAGGGGAAAAACTGTTTTTT	CAISEPGEKLFF
NA	TRBD2	TRBV29-1	TRBJ2-7	TGCAGCGTTGAAATGGTCGGGGGGGCAATCTACAATGAGCAGTACTTC	CSVEMVGGAIYNEQYF
few	NA	TRBV12-3/TRBV12-4	TRBJ1-2	TGTGCCAGCACCTCGGACAGTGACTATGGCTACACCTTC	CASTSDSDYGYTF
NA	NA	TRBV24-1	TRBJ2-7	TGTGCCACCAGTCAGCGGTTCTCCTACGAGCAGTACTTC	CATSQRFSYEQYF
NA	NA	TRBV20-1	TRBJ1-5	TGCAGTGCTAGAGACGGGGCCCTCGGTCAGCCCCAGCATTTT	CSARDGALGQPQHF
few	TRBD1	TRBV7-2	TRBJ2-7	TGTGCCAGCAGCTACCTGGGACAGGGTTCCGAGCAGTACTTC	CASSYLGQGSEQYF
NA	NA	TRBV6-2/TRBV6-3	TRBJ2-3	TGTGCCAGCAGTTACGGAGGGACTTTCACAGATACGCAGTATTTT	CASSYGGTFTDTQYF
NA	TRBD2	TRBV7-8	TRBJ2-3	TGTGCCAGCAACTGGAGCGGGGAATTAGATACGCAGTATTTT	CASNWSGELDTQYF